This entry is about one TCR beta chain. The data originate from a study of blood T cell repertoires in COVID-19. About the research overall: Researchers got acute and convalescent COVID-19 samples from the United States, Italy and Spain. PBMCs, B-cell-depleted T cells, or T cells were the source of the cDNA or gDNA that made up the material.

Germline lookup yields CDR1 GTSNPN and CDR2 SVGIG (reference sequence). This CDR3 contains 19 residues. Trimming at V came to 2 bases and at J to 5 bases, leaving 20 bases not matched to a gene. Methods used by the authors: Using reference gene primer amplification, nucleated cell counts were estimated. Only in-frame clones appear in the TCRdb table, and some are missing; sequencing was by immunoSEQ multiplex PCR. Clonal size and the V and J genes are those of that table, whereas D and trimming came from the DNA. The sample lists 100,000 to 120,000 clones; 85% to 90% were seen once. The sequence was obtained from a woman between 50 and 59 years old with acute or convalescent COVID-19. The chain is built from TRBV30 and TRBJ2-5, with TRBD2 matching 10 bases. Sequencing input: peripheral blood. CDR3 coding DNA: TGTGCCTGGAGTCCCCCCCCAAACATAATAGCGGGAGGAGCGGAGACCCAGTACTTC. Its translation is CAWSPPPNIIAGGAETQYF.